The 18 T cell receptor beta chains in this list originate from one sample, sequenced in a study of blood T cell repertoires in COVID-19. Profiled with immunoSEQ multiplex PCR; TCRdb holds only in-frame clones, not every one. The sample has 380,000 or so clones, 80% to 90% seen once. The material sequenced was peripheral blood. These receptors originate from a man between 35 and 55 years old with acute or convalescent COVID-19.

This clone has a single count. The chain employs TRBV12-3 or TRBV12-4 and TRBJ2-1, with D perhaps TRBD2 (6 bases). This CDR3 has 12 residues. V lost 3 bases, J lost 9 bases, and 9 bases lay in between. The CDR3 reads CASSFRGTEQFF. Written as DNA, the CDR3 is TGTGCCAGCAGTTTTCGGGGGACTGAGCAGTTCTTC.

The chain is built from TRBV30 and TRBJ1-6; TRBD1 is a possible D gene (5 bases). V was pared by 4 bases and J by 7 bases, with 14 bases between. Germline-derived CDR1 and CDR2 are GTSNPN and SVGIG (reference sequence). This CDR3 region has 14 residues. The CDR3 DNA follows: TGTGCCTGGACTCCGGGACTCGGAAATTCACCCCTCCACTTT. Translation: CAWTPGLGNSPLHF.

DNA for the CDR3: TGTGCCAGCAGCGCAAACACAAACCGCTATAATTCACCCCTCCACTTT. This translates into CASSANTNRYNSPLHF. J is TRBJ1-6 and V is TRBV9; D remains unclear. Trimming stripped 3 bases from V and 3 bases from J, with 13 bases between. The germline gives CDR1 SGDLS, CDR2 YYNGEE. The CDR3 contains 16 residues.

CDR3 sequence reads: CASSFRGQGIYYGYTF. The CDR3 coding sequence is TGTGCCAGCAGCTTTCGTGGACAGGGAATTTACTATGGCTACACCTTC. The chain has TRBV5-6 and TRBJ1-2; 8 nucleotides match TRBD1. Germline CDR1 and CDR2: SGHDT and YYEEEE. V lost 2 bases, J lost 3 bases, and 9 bases stayed unmatched. The CDR3 length is 16 residues.

A single count supports this clone. The V call is TRBV28, the J call TRBJ2-7; D ambiguous. Trimming shortened V by 1 base and J by 6 bases, and 10 bases separated the two germline ends. CDR1 and CDR2 from the germline V gene are MDHEN and SYDVKM. The length of the CDR3 is 13 residues. CDR3 loop: CASSLSQPGEQYF. For the CDR3, the DNA is TGTGCCAGCAGTTTATCTCAGCCAGGCGAGCAGTACTTC.

The chain has TRBV5-1 and TRBJ2-5; a possible D gene is TRBD1 (6 bases). CDR3 length equals 14 residues. V was shortened by 2 bases and J by 4 bases, with 12 bases between the two germline ends. Looked up from germline, CDR1 is SGHRS and CDR2 is YFSETQ. The CDR3: CASSLTGSRETQYF. For the CDR3, the DNA is TGCGCCAGCAGCTTAACAGGGTCTCGAGAGACCCAGTACTTC.

The rearrangement joins TRBV7-8 to TRBJ1-5; TRBD1 is a possible D gene (5 bases). The CDR3 extends over 12 amino acids. Germline V gene lookup returns CDR1 SGHVS and CDR2 FQNEAQ. The V end lost 5 bases, the J end lost 12 bases, and 14 bases lay between the germline ends. The DNA for the CDR3 is TGTGCCAGCAGCGCGACAGCCACGAGCCAGCATTTT. It yields the protein CASSATATSQHF.

This clone was detected only once. The V gene is TRBV4-3, the J gene TRBJ2-1, with D tentatively TRBD2 (5 bases). V was pared by 4 bases and J by 10 bases, with 11 bases between. Germline V gene sequence: CDR1 LGHNA, CDR2 YSLEER. This CDR3 spans 12 amino acids. The CDR3 DNA is TGCGCCAGCAGCCGGTCCAGAGGGGAGCAGTTCTTC. Encoded protein: CASSRSRGEQFF.

V gene TRBV11-3 combines with J gene TRBJ2-3, with D perhaps matching TRBD2 (7 bases). This CDR3 is 17 amino acids long. The V gene lost 1 base and the J gene lost 4 bases, with 18 bases spanning the gap. Germline V CDR1 and CDR2: SGHNT, YENEEA. CDR3 DNA: TGTGCCAGCAGCTTAGGTCTCGGGGGGCTCGGGGCAGATACGCAGTATTTT. Translation gives CASSLGLGGLGADTQYF. Combining the CDR3 with reference TRBV11-3 and TRBJ2-3 gives the whole variable domain EAGVVQSPRYKIIEKKQPVAFWCNPISGHNTLYWYLQNLGQGPELLIRYENEEAVDDSQLPKDRFSAERLKGVDSTLKIQPAELGDSAVYLCASSLGLGGLGADTQYFGPGTRLTVL.

The chain couples TRBV29-1 to TRBJ1-6, with 8 nucleotides matching TRBD1. The V segment lost 2 bases and the J segment 10 bases; nucleotides outside the gene matches: 4. Germline CDR1 and CDR2: SQVTM and ANQGSEA. CDR3 length: 13 residues. The CDR3 spells CSVETAGGSPLHF. In nucleotides, the CDR3 is TGCAGCGTTGAAACAGCAGGGGGCTCACCCCTCCACTTT.

This chain links TRBV7-6 with TRBJ2-7; TRBD2 matches at 10 bases. There are 16 residues in the CDR3. Trimming took 1 base from V and 2 from J; bases not matched to a gene: 5. CDR1 is SGHVS and CDR2 is FNYEAQ in the germline V gene. In DNA form, the CDR3 reads TGTGCCAGCAGCTTAGGGTCTAGCGGGAGAGCCTACGAGCAGTACTTC. Translated: CASSLGSSGRAYEQYF.

This clone was detected only a few times. The same CDR3 also results from other DNA sequences found in this sample. The chain employs TRBV12-3 or TRBV12-4 and TRBJ1-1; no definite D call. The CDR3 is made up of 13 amino acids. V was pared by 5 bases and J by 3 bases, with 10 bases between. The CDR3 DNA is TGTGCCAGCAGTCCCCGAGTGGACACTGAAGCTTTCTTT. Protein product: CASSPRVDTEAFF.

This sequence joins TRBV28 and TRBJ1-4; D is unresolved. Germline V gene lookup returns CDR1 MDHEN and CDR2 SYDVKM. V was trimmed by 5 bases and J by 7 bases, leaving 17 bases between them. CDR3 length equals 15 residues. The CDR3 reads CASSPNLPRSEKLFF. The CDR3 nucleotides read TGTGCCAGCAGTCCCAATCTACCCCGGAGTGAAAAACTGTTTTTT.

V gene TRBV7-2 combines with J gene TRBJ1-1; 9 bases line up with TRBD1. This CDR3 is built from 14 residues. In germline, CDR1 is SGHTA, CDR2 FQGNSA. J gave up 3 bases and V 5 bases, and 4 bases lay outside the gene matches. In DNA, the CDR3 is TGTGCCAGCAGCCGGGACAGGGTTGACACTGAAGCTTTCTTT. This encodes CASSRDRVDTEAFF.

The chain links TRBV6-5 to TRBJ1-1; a weak D match, TRBD1 (6 bases). CDR1 and CDR2 (germline): MNHEY, SVGAGI. The length of the CDR3 is 15 residues. Trimming took off 2 bases at V and 0 bases at J, with 10 bases between the two ends. The CDR3 DNA follows: TGTGCCAGCAGTTACCGGGACAAATTGAACACTGAAGCTTTCTTT. It translates to CASSYRDKLNTEAFF.

The genes are TRBV5-1 and TRBJ1-4; possibly TRBD1 for D (6 bases). Trimming pared 4 bases from V and 8 bases from J, leaving 15 bases between. The CDR3 consists of 14 residues. CDR1 and CDR2 (germline): SGHRS, YFSETQ. The CDR3 nucleotides are TGCGCCAGCAGCGTTACAGGGTTCGGAGAAAAACTGTTTTTT. It encodes CASSVTGFGEKLFF.

This clone was seen once. The genes are TRBV6-1 and TRBJ2-5, with a possible D match to TRBD2 (6 bases). Trimming cost V 1 base and J 5 bases, with 17 bases left between them. CDR1 and CDR2 (germline): MNHNS, SASEGT. CDR3 length equals 16 residues. In DNA, the CDR3 is TGTGCCAGCAGTGAAGAGACGGGACTCATCCAGGAGACCCAGTACTTC. Translated, it gives CASSEETGLIQETQYF.

This clone came up once. This chain connects TRBV10-3 to TRBJ2-7; tentative D call: TRBD2 (5 bases). The V gene lost 8 bases and the J gene lost 4 bases, with 12 bases spanning the gap. CDR1 is ENHRY, CDR2 SYGVKD, per germline. CDR3 length: 12 residues. CDR3 nucleotide sequence: TGTGCCATCGGCTCCGGGAAATACGAGCAGTACTTC. This sequence encodes CAIGSGKYEQYF.